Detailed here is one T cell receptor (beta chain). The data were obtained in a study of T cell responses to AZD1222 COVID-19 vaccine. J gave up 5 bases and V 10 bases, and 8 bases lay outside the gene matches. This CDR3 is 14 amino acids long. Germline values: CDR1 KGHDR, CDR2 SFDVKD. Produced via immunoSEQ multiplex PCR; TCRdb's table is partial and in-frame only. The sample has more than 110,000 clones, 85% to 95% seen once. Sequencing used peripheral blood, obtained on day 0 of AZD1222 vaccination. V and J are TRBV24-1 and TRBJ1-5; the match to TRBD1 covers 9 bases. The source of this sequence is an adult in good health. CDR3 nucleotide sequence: TGTGCCACAGCCGGGACAGGGTCCCATCAGCCCCAGCATTTT. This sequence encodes CATAGTGSHQPQHF.